Each of the 25 T cell receptor beta chains below was sequenced from the same sample in a study of Graves' ophthalmopathy and Graves' hyperthyroidism. Amplification of TCR beta CDR3 regions used RNA transcripts. Following a first-round RT-PCR that used HTBI primers, a second-round multiplex PCR was carried out. A single record per CDR3 protein comes from TCRdb applying MiXCR to the multiplex PCR reads. The sample gives about 740,000 distinct CDR3 sequences, 35% to 50% of which show up once; 44% is in the top ten. The sequencing sample was made of peripheral blood. The source of these receptors is an adult man with Graves' ophthalmopathy.

The chain combines TRBV29-1 with TRBJ1-2, with D maybe TRBD1 (6 bases). Trimming left V 4 bases short and J 3 bases short, with 9 bases between. In germline, CDR1 is SQVTM, CDR2 ANQGSEA. This CDR3 contains 12 residues. The chain's CDR3 is CSVAQGYYGYTF. CDR3 bases: TGCAGCGTTGCCCAGGGGTACTATGGCTACACCTTC.

This chain links TRBV7-2 with TRBJ2-7, with TRBD1 matching 9 bases. Germline trimming cut 10 bases from V and 0 bases from J; bases unmatched to any gene: 10. This CDR3 has 15 amino acids. Germline-derived CDR1 and CDR2 are SGHTA and FQGNSA. DNA for the CDR3: TGTGCCACTAGGCCGGGACAGGGACTCTCCTACGAGCAGTACTTC. It specifies CATRPGQGLSYEQYF.

The chain uses TRBV19 and TRBJ1-1; D gene uncertain. The CDR3 spans 15 residues. The V and J ends lost 5 bases and 1 base respectively, with 14 bases between them. From germline, CDR1 is LNHDA and CDR2 SQIVND (reference sequence). CDR3 nucleotide sequence: TGTGCCAGTAGTCATCGCGAGGATAGGAACACTGAAGCTTTCTTT. Translated, it gives CASSHREDRNTEAFF.

The gene calls are TRBV11-2 and TRBJ2-7, with 14 bases fitting TRBD2. CDR3 size: 15 residues. In germline, CDR1 is SGHAT, CDR2 FQNNGV. V was pared by 6 bases and J by 4 bases, with 5 bases of the junction left unmatched. This chain's CDR3 is CASSPRTSGRYEQYF. CDR3 DNA sequence: TGTGCCAGCAGTCCCCGGACTAGCGGGAGGTACGAGCAGTACTTC.

The rearrangement links TRBV7-3 to TRBJ1-2; 7 bases fit TRBD1. Unmatched junction bases numbered 10, after V lost 5 bases and J lost 4 bases. Germline CDR1 SGHTA, CDR2 FQGTGA. The CDR3 runs to 15 residues. CDR3 region: CASSVSTGFSYGYTF. DNA of the CDR3: TGTGCCAGCAGCGTTTCGACAGGGTTCAGCTATGGCTACACCTTC.

The chain links TRBV2 to TRBJ2-7; 7 positions match TRBD1. Germline-derived CDR1 and CDR2 are SNHLY and FYNNEI. This CDR3 spans 15 amino acids. J lost 5 bases, V lost 6 bases, and 13 bases had no gene match. This CDR3 is CASSLQSTGPHEQYF. The CDR3 DNA sequence: TGTGCCAGCAGCCTACAATCGACAGGGCCCCACGAGCAGTACTTC. The variable domain in full, with the rest retrieved from reference TRBV2 and TRBJ2-7, is EPEVTQTPSHQVTQMGQEVILRCVPISNHLYFYWYRQILGQKVEFLVSFYNNEISEKSEIFDDQFSVERPDGSNFTLKIRSTKLEDSAMYFCASSLQSTGPHEQYFGPGTRLTVT.

Worth noting for this clonotype: At one boundary the junction diverges from the germline segment, which might be a read error. V is TRBV10-3 and J is TRBJ1-4; a possible D gene is TRBD1 (5 bases). Germline V gene data show CDR1 as ENHRY and CDR2 as SYGVKD. This CDR3 contains 16 residues. The CDR3 sequence is CASSAQGTGINEKLFF. Written as DNA, the CDR3 is TGTGCCAGCAGTGCTCAGGGAACAGGCATTAATGAAAAACTGTTTTTT.

In this sample, this clonotype turned up many times. This sequence joins TRBV7-2 and TRBJ1-2; 8 bases agree with TRBD1. The CDR3 length is 14 residues. Trimming removed 5 bases from V and 4 bases from J; junction bases left unmatched: 6. Germline V gene lookup returns CDR1 SGHTA and CDR2 FQGNSA. This CDR3 reads CASSPGTGSYGYTF. The CDR3 bases are TGTGCCAGCAGCCCCGGGACAGGAAGCTATGGCTACACCTTC.

The gene calls are TRBV7-9 and TRBJ2-3; TRBD2 might be the D (6 bases). Trimming removed 1 base at V and 0 bases at J, with 11 bases between. The CDR3 runs 16 residues. The germline CDR1 and CDR2 sequences are SEHNR and FQNEAQ (reference sequence). CDR3 sequence (DNA): TGTGCCAGCAGCTTAGGTAGCGGACCAAGCACAGATACGCAGTATTTT. Protein: CASSLGSGPSTDTQYF.

V gene TRBV20-1 combines with J gene TRBJ2-2, with 7 bases aligning to TRBD2. The CDR3 sequence is 14 residues long. Germline CDR1 and CDR2: DFQATT and SNEGSKA (reference sequence). V shed 3 bases and J 5 bases; nucleotides not matched to a gene: 6. DNA of the CDR3: TGCAGTGCTAGTTCTAGCGGACCTACCGGGGAGCTGTTTTTT. Translation gives CSASSSGPTGELFF.

The sample holds many counts of this clonotype. One junction end disagrees with the germline gene, perhaps due to a read error. V is TRBV15 and J is TRBJ1-1, with D uncertain. This CDR3 contains 13 residues. Germline CDR1 and CDR2: LNHNV and YYDKDF (reference sequence). The CDR3 bases are TGTGCCACCAGCAGAGAGGGGAACACTGAAGTTTTCTTT. Amino acids: CATSREGNTEVFF.

Ten or more counts support this clonotype. This sequence joins TRBV10-3 and TRBJ2-2, with D tentatively TRBD1 or TRBD2 (6 bases each). Germline CDR1 and CDR2: ENHRY and SYGVKD. The V end was cut by 11 bases, the J end by 5 bases, with 18 bases between. The CDR3 runs 14 residues. As DNA, the CDR3 is TGTGCCGCACGGGAGCAGGGGCTTACCGGGGAGCTGTTTTTT. Translated: CAAREQGLTGELFF.

This clonotype was observed many times. This chain uses TRBV7-9 with TRBJ2-7, with TRBD1 identical over 12 bases. This CDR3 has 16 amino acids. The junction had 6 bases not matched to a gene; V was cut back by 1 base and J by 5 bases. Germline V gene sequence: CDR1 SEHNR, CDR2 FQNEAQ (reference sequence). CDR3: CASSLGGGQGANEQYF. CDR3 sequence (DNA): TGTGCCAGCAGCTTAGGTGGGGGACAGGGGGCGAACGAGCAGTACTTC.

This clonotype was seen only a few times. This chain connects TRBV2 to TRBJ1-5; no clear D. Germline CDR1 is SNHLY and CDR2 is FYNNEI. With 7 bases removed from V and 5 bases from J, the gap between germline ends came to 15 bases. The CDR3 runs to 14 residues. CDR3 coding DNA: TGTGCCAGCACCCTCGCATTTTCGTATCAGCCCCAGCATTTT. Amino acids: CASTLAFSYQPQHF.

The J gene is TRBJ1-6, the V gene TRBV6-1; TRBD1 is a possible D gene (5 bases). Germline CDR1 MNHNS, CDR2 SASEGT. Trimming took off 5 bases at V and 6 bases at J, with 17 bases between the two ends. The CDR3 covers 16 residues. DNA for the CDR3: TGTGCCAGCAGTTCCCTGGCCGGGGGGAGTAATTCACCCCTCCACTTT. Amino acids: CASSSLAGGSNSPLHF.

This clonotype has a single count. This rearrangement joins TRBV27 to TRBJ1-2; no definite D call. Germline lookup yields CDR1 MNHEY and CDR2 SMNVEV (reference sequence). This CDR3 region has 14 residues. The germline V and J ends were trimmed by 0 bases and 3 bases, with 8 bases remaining between them. DNA for the CDR3: TGTGCCAGCAGTTTATCGGTGGAGTACTATGGCTACACCTTC. Translation: CASSLSVEYYGYTF.

This sequence joins TRBV15 and TRBJ2-5; TRBD1 might be the D (6 bases). Trimming cost V 10 bases and J 13 bases, with 10 bases left between them. The CDR3 spans 8 residues. The germline gives CDR1 LNHNV, CDR2 YYDKDF (reference sequence). Written as DNA, the CDR3 is TGTGCCATAGCGACAGGGTACTTC. Protein: CAIATGYF.

This chain uses TRBV7-2 with TRBJ2-7; D gene unclear. The germline CDR1 and CDR2 sequences are SGHTA and FQGNSA. There are 15 residues in the CDR3. V lost 3 bases, J lost 3 bases, and 15 bases lay in between. The chain's CDR3 is CASSFNIPYIYEQYF. Here the CDR3 DNA reads TGTGCCAGCAGCTTTAACATCCCATACATCTACGAGCAGTACTTC.

This clonotype was observed at least ten times. The chain links TRBV29-1 to TRBJ1-3; TRBD1 matches at 10 bases. The CDR3 has 14 residues. Looked up from germline, CDR1 is SQVTM and CDR2 is ANQGSEA. V lost 3 bases and J lost 8; bases outside the gene matches: 7. CDR3 in DNA: TGCAGCGTTGACGTTAGGGACAGGGGAGACACCATATATTTT. It translates to CSVDVRDRGDTIYF.

As for this clonotype: The junction differs from germline at one of its ends, possibly a read error. The gene calls are TRBV12-3 or TRBV12-4 and TRBJ1-2; 7 bases are shared with TRBD1. There are 14 residues in the CDR3. CDR3 nucleotides: TGTGCCGGCAGTTCATCAGACAGGGACTATGGCTACACCTTC. Protein sequence: CAGSSSDRDYGYTF.

This clonotype was counted many times. The chain employs TRBV19 and TRBJ1-1, with D maybe TRBD1 (6 bases). Trimming cost V 2 bases and J 3 bases, with 10 bases left between them. Looked up from germline, CDR1 is LNHDA and CDR2 is SQIVND (reference sequence). CDR3 length equals 14 residues. The CDR3, as DNA: TGTGCCAGTAGTATACGGCAGGGGCACACTGAAGCTTTCTTT. Translation gives CASSIRQGHTEAFF.

The chain couples TRBV29-1 to TRBJ1-4; D is possibly TRBD1 (5 bases). V shed 4 bases and J shed 7 bases, with 13 bases lying between them. The CDR3 covers 13 residues. CDR1 and CDR2 (germline): SQVTM, ANQGSEA. The CDR3 region is CSVGDSGGEKLFF. The DNA of the CDR3 is TGCAGCGTTGGAGACTCCGGGGGTGAAAAACTGTTTTTT.

The sample holds one count of this clonotype. The chain recombines TRBV7-9 with TRBJ1-1, with 7 bases lining up with TRBD1. Unmatched junction bases numbered 5, after V lost 6 bases and J lost 4 bases. The germline gives CDR1 SEHNR, CDR2 FQNEAQ (reference sequence). This CDR3 spans 13 amino acids. CDR3 in DNA: TGTGCCAGCAGACTTGGACAGGTCACTGAAGCTTTCTTT. Its translation: CASRLGQVTEAFF.

The chain couples TRBV6-1 to TRBJ2-7; unclear D gene. V was cut by 5 bases and J by 1 base, with 15 bases left in between. Germline V CDR1 and CDR2: MNHNS, SASEGT. The CDR3 is 15 residues long. CDR3 amino acids: CASSYSFASSYEQYF. The DNA for the CDR3 is TGTGCCAGCAGTTACTCTTTCGCCAGTTCCTACGAGCAGTACTTC.

This chain links TRBV12-3 or TRBV12-4 with TRBJ2-5, with D perhaps assigned TRBD1 or TRBD2 (5 bases each). V was shortened by 8 bases and J by 7 bases, with 23 bases between the two germline ends. This CDR3 is built from 15 residues. This CDR3 reads CASSPDSEGRGTQYF. As DNA, the CDR3 is TGTGCCAGCTCCCCAGACTCCGAGGGGCGAGGGACCCAGTACTTC.